This T cell receptor (beta chain) was recovered during a study of OX40 agonist ivuxolimab in advanced cancers. Clones were sequenced by immunoSEQ multiplex PCR, and TCRdb holds only the in-frame ones, with some missing. The sample contains 66,000 or so clones, approximately 92% of which appear only once. Per the germline V gene, CDR1 is MGHDK and CDR2 is SYGVNS. V was pared by 11 bases and J by 6 bases, with 8 bases between. The CDR3 sequence is 10 residues long. The sequencing used CD4+ or CD8+ T cells sorted from blood, collected in a trial of the OX40 agonist ivuxolimab. The TCR originated in an adult with an advanced solid tumor such as melanoma, head and neck, liver or kidney cancer. The V call is TRBV25-1, the J call TRBJ2-1; tentatively, D is TRBD2 (5 bases). The CDR3 DNA follows: TGTGCCGCAGCGGCCAATGAGCAGTTCTTC. Its translation: CAAAANEQFF.